This TCR beta chain was observed in a study of neoadjuvant anti-PD-1 for oral cavity cancer. Cohort: HPV-negative, locally advanced oral cavity squamous cell carcinoma patients. The data were produced by immunoSEQ multiplex PCR, yet TCRdb's version contains in-frame clones alone and is incomplete. The table includes 14,000 or so clones, 55% to 65% detected once. Germline values: CDR1 MNHNS, CDR2 SASEGT. This CDR3 is built from 15 residues. With V trimmed by 6 bases and J by 9 bases, 7 bases remained unmatched. The specimen comprised PBMCs, sampled before nivolumab (anti-PD-1) treatment. The rearrangement joins TRBV6-1 to TRBJ1-6, with TRBD1 matching over 11 bases. The TCR sequence derives from a person aged 35 to 85 with oral cavity squamous cell carcinoma. The CDR3 spells CASRPRTGGPSPLHF. The CDR3 DNA reads TGTGCCAGCAGGCCTCGGACAGGGGGCCCTTCACCCCTCCACTTT.